The 7 T cell receptor beta chains listed next were all sequenced from one sample in a study of blood T cell repertoires in COVID-19. TCRdb's copy holds only in-frame clones and misses some; the assay was immunoSEQ multiplex PCR. The sample has more than 85,000 clones, roughly 84% seen once. Sample: peripheral blood. The receptors come from a man aged 60 to 69 with acute or convalescent COVID-19.

The chain is built from TRBV4-2 and TRBJ2-5, with D tentatively TRBD1 (7 bases). Germline CDR1 is LGHNA and CDR2 is YNFKEQ. The CDR3 loop spans 15 amino acids. With 4 bases removed from V and 4 bases from J, the gap between germline ends came to 16 bases. The CDR3 here is CASSPQEGARETQYF. CDR3 nucleotide sequence: TGTGCCAGCAGCCCTCAGGAGGGGGCGCGAGAGACCCAGTACTTC.

This chain uses TRBV11-2 with TRBJ2-7; a weak D match, TRBD1 (6 bases). This CDR3 contains 15 residues. Germline V gene sequence: CDR1 SGHAT, CDR2 FQNNGV. V gave up 4 bases and J gave up 3 bases, with 16 bases separating them. Here the CDR3 reads CASSSLPGHYYEQYF. The CDR3 nucleotides read TGTGCCAGCAGCTCCCTTCCGGGACATTACTACGAGCAGTACTTC. Combining the CDR3 with reference TRBV11-2 and TRBJ2-7 gives the whole variable domain EAGVAQSPRYKIIEKRQSVAFWCNPISGHATLYWYQQILGQGPKLLIQFQNNGVVDDSQLPKDRFSAERLKGVDSTLKIQPAKLEDSAVYLCASSSLPGHYYEQYFGPGTRLTVT.

The chain employs TRBV6-5 and TRBJ1-2; no clear D. In germline, CDR1 is MNHEY, CDR2 SVGAGI. This CDR3 spans 14 amino acids. The V end lost 8 bases, the J end lost 6 bases, and 19 bases lay between the germline ends. This CDR3 reads CASWTPGDLNGYTF. Here the CDR3 DNA reads TGTGCCAGCTGGACCCCGGGAGACTTGAATGGCTACACCTTC.

The chain recombines TRBV28 with TRBJ1-2; D may be TRBD1 (6 bases). CDR1 is MDHEN, CDR2 SYDVKM, per germline. V was trimmed by 1 base and J by 1 base, leaving 10 bases between them. The CDR3 consists of 15 residues. CDR3 coding DNA: TGTGCCAGCAGTTTATTCACAGGGTATAACTATGGCTACACCTTC. This codes for CASSLFTGYNYGYTF.

V and J are TRBV6-1 and TRBJ2-1; 10 bases align to TRBD1. V trimming: 3 bases; J trimming: 9 bases; junction bases outside the gene matches: 11. The CDR3 sequence is 16 residues long. CDR1 and CDR2 from the germline V gene are MNHNS and SASEGT. In DNA, the CDR3 is TGTGCCAGCAGTGACTTCGGGGACAGGGGTTCCGGTGAGCAGTTCTTC. Translated, it gives CASSDFGDRGSGEQFF.

V gene TRBV5-8 combines with J gene TRBJ1-6; 9 nucleotides align to TRBD1. This CDR3 region has 18 residues. The germline V gene encodes CDR1 SGHTS and CDR2 YDEGEE. Trimming at V came to 0 bases and at J to 7 bases, leaving 11 bases not matched to a gene. CDR3 in DNA: TGTGCCAGCAGCTTGGCTCTAACAGGTGGGACAGGGAATTCACCCCTCCACTTT. Protein product: CASSLALTGGTGNSPLHF.

The V call is TRBV18, the J call TRBJ2-3; maybe TRBD1 (5 bases). The ends were cut back, 3 bases at V and 0 bases at J, with 13 bases in the middle. Germline CDR1 reads KGHSH; CDR2 reads LQKENI. CDR3 length: 16 amino acids. CDR3 residues: CASSPNAAGSTDTQYF. DNA for the CDR3: TGTGCCAGCTCACCGAACGCGGCAGGGAGCACAGATACGCAGTATTTT.